A single sample gave rise to the 10 T cell receptor beta chains below, sequenced in a study of blood T cell repertoires in COVID-19. Clones were read by immunoSEQ multiplex PCR, and TCRdb kept only the in-frame ones, dropping some. The sample carries 200,000 or so clones, roughly four fifths recorded once. Material for sequencing was peripheral blood. The source is a woman in her twenties or thirties with acute or convalescent COVID-19.

J is TRBJ2-3 and V is TRBV4-2; no firm D call. CDR3 length equals 16 residues. The germline CDR1 and CDR2 sequences are LGHNA and YNFKEQ. V was pared by 0 bases and J by 1 base, with 11 bases between. The CDR3 DNA is TGTGCCAGCAGCCAAGAAACTCTTCCGCGCACAGATACGCAGTATTTT. Protein sequence: CASSQETLPRTDTQYF.

There are a few counts of this clone. This chain links TRBV5-8 with TRBJ1-1; D call uncertain. V was trimmed by 3 bases and J by 7 bases, leaving 13 bases between them. The CDR3 sequence is 13 residues long. The V gene's germline CDR1 is SGHTS and CDR2 YDEGEE. CDR3 region: CASSSLGRDEAFF. The CDR3 DNA follows: TGTGCCAGCAGCTCCCTGGGCAGAGATGAAGCTTTCTTT. Based on the CDR3 plus reference TRBV5-8 and TRBJ1-1, the full variable domain is EAGVTQSPTHLIKTRGQQATLRCSPISGHTSVYWYQQALGLGLQFLLWYDEGEERNRGNFPPRFSGRQFPNYSSELNVNALELEDSALYLCASSSLGRDEAFFGQGTRLTVV.

V and J are TRBV27 and TRBJ2-1; 12 nucleotides agree with TRBD2. J was trimmed by 0 bases and V by 5 bases; bases with no gene match: 5. The CDR3 contains 17 residues. The V gene's germline CDR1 is MNHEY and CDR2 SMNVEV (reference sequence). CDR3 sequence (DNA): TGTGCCAGCAGTCCGACACTAGCGGGGGGCTCCTACAATGAGCAGTTCTTC. Encoded protein: CASSPTLAGGSYNEQFF.

This chain uses TRBV11-3 with TRBJ1-1; the D is unclear. From germline, CDR1 is SGHNT and CDR2 YENEEA. Trimming left V 4 bases short and J 1 base short, with 10 bases between. The CDR3 is 14 residues long. CDR3 loop: CASSSTGSNTEAFF. The DNA for the CDR3 is TGTGCCAGCAGCTCCACCGGGTCGAACACTGAAGCTTTCTTT.

The chain joins TRBV24-1 to TRBJ2-2; TRBD2 matches at 8 bases. V lost 6 bases and J lost 1; bases outside the gene matches: 3. Germline V gene lookup returns CDR1 KGHDR and CDR2 SFDVKD. This CDR3 is built from 15 residues. CDR3 nucleotide sequence: TGTGCCACCAGTCGCGGGACTAGGAACACCGGGGAGCTGTTTTTT. Translating it yields CATSRGTRNTGELFF.

The V call is TRBV6-5, the J call TRBJ2-7, with TRBD1 matching 9 bases. Per germline, CDR1 MNHEY and CDR2 SVGAGI. J was trimmed by 2 bases and V by 6 bases; bases with no gene match: 8. This CDR3 has 15 residues. The CDR3 is CASSSSGTGTYEQYF. The CDR3 DNA is TGTGCCAGCAGCTCTTCCGGGACAGGGACCTACGAGCAGTACTTC.

This clone was seen just once. The chain recombines TRBV4-3 with TRBJ1-2; TRBD1 aligns across 9 bases. The CDR3 spans 15 residues. Trimming at V came to 0 bases and at J to 5 bases, leaving 4 bases not matched to a gene. CDR1 and CDR2 (germline): LGHNA, YSLEER. The CDR3 spells CASSQDGGQGYGYTF. CDR3 nucleotide sequence: TGCGCCAGCAGCCAAGATGGGGGACAGGGATATGGCTACACCTTC.

This clone was seen only a few times. The rearrangement joins TRBV2 to TRBJ2-1, with TRBD2 as a possible D gene (5 bases). V was trimmed by 9 bases and J by 7 bases, leaving 28 bases between them. The CDR3 totals 17 residues. Looked up from germline, CDR1 is SNHLY and CDR2 is FYNNEI. The DNA of the CDR3 is TGTGCCAGTTCTCAATCTGAAAGGAGGCCGGGATGGAATGAGCAGTTCTTC. This codes for CASSQSERRPGWNEQFF.

CDR3 loop: CASSSRQGGIVTQYF. The CDR3 region has the DNA TGTGCCAGCAGTTCCCGACAGGGTGGAATAGTGACCCAGTACTTC. The chain recombines TRBV27 with TRBJ2-5, with TRBD1 matching over 7 bases. Germline CDR1 and CDR2: MNHEY and SMNVEV (reference sequence). The CDR3 contains 15 residues. V gave up 4 bases and J gave up 7 bases; unmatched junction bases: 12.

This clone was observed a few times. The chain couples TRBV21-1 to TRBJ2-7; the D call of TRBD1 is as the table states it, not checked on the DNA. TRBV21-1 is given as a pseudogene. The CDR3 totals 17 residues. CDR3: CASSKELPPNTEYEQYF. CDR3 DNA: TGTGCCAGCAGCAAGGAATTACCCCCAAATACAGAATACGAGCAGTACTTC.